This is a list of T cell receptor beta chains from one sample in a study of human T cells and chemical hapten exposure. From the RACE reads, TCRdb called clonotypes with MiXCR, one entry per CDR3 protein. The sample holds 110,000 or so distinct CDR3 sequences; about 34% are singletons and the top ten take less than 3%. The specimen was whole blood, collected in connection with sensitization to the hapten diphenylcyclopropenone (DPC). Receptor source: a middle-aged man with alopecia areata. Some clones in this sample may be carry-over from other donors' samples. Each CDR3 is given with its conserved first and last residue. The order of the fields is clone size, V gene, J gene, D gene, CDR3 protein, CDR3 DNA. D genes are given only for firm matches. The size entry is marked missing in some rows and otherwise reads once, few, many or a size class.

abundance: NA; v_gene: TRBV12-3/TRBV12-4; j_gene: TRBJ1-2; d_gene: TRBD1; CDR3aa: CASTFGQGGWYGYTF; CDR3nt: TGTGCCAGCACCTTCGGACAGGGGGGCTGGTATGGCTACACCTTC
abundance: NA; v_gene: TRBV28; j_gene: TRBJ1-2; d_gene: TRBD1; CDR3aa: CASSPGTGGNYNYGYTF; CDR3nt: TGTGCCAGCAGTCCAGGGACAGGGGGCAATTATAACTATGGCTACACCTTC
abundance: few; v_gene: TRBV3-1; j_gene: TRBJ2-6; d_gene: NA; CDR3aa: CASSPTDESTGYGANVLTF; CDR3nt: TGTGCCAGCAGCCCCACTGATGAAAGTACAGGGTACGGGGCCAACGTCCTGACTTTC
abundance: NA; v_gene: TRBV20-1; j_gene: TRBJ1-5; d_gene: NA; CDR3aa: CSARGGGSNQPQHF; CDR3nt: TGCAGTGCTAGAGGCGGCGGAAGCAATCAGCCCCAGCATTTT
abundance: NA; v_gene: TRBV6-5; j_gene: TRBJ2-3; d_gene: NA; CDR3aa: CASSPAPDTQYF; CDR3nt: TGTGCCAGCAGCCCGGCTCCAGATACGCAGTATTTT
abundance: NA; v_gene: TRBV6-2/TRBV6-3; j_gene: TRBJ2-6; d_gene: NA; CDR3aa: CVSSYLGGAGANVLTF; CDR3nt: TGTGTCAGCAGTTATCTGGGGGGCGCTGGGGCCAACGTCCTGACTTTC
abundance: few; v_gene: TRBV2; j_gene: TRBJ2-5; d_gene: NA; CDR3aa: CASTQRQETQYF; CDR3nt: TGTGCCAGCACCCAAAGACAAGAGACCCAGTACTTC
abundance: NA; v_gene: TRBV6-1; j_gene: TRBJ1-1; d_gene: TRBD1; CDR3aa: CASSKHGQAIPEAFF; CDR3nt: TGTGCCAGCAGTAAACATGGACAGGCCATCCCCGAAGCTTTCTTT
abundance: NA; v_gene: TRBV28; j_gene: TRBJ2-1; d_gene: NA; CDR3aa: CASSSAGTYLEGQFF; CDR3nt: TGTGCCAGCAGTTCCGCAGGGACTTACCTCGAGGGGCAGTTCTTC
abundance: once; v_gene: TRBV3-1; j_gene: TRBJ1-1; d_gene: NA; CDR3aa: CASSQDLGVSEKAFF; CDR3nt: TGTGCCAGCAGCCAAGATTTGGGCGTGAGTGAAAAAGCTTTCTTT
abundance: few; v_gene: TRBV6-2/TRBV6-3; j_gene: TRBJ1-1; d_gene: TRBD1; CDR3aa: CASSPDRARGEPEAFF; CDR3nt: TGTGCCAGCAGCCCCGACAGGGCGAGAGGCGAACCTGAAGCTTTCTTT
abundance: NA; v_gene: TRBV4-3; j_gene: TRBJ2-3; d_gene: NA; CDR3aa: CASSQDKGPTDTQYF; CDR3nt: TGCGCCAGCAGCCAAGATAAGGGCCCAACAGATACGCAGTATTTT
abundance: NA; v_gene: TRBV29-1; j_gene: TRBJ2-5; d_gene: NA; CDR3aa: CSVGPGSQETQYF; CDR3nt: TGCAGCGTTGGGCCCGGGAGCCAAGAGACCCAGTACTTC
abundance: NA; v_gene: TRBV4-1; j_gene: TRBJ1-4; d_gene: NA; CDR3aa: CASSRGLNEKLFF; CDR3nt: TGCGCCAGCAGCCGGGGTCTTAATGAAAAACTGTTTTTT
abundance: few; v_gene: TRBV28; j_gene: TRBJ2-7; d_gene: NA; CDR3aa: CASSTPADSYEQYF; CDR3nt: TGTGCCAGCAGTACCCCCGCGGACTCCTACGAGCAGTACTTT
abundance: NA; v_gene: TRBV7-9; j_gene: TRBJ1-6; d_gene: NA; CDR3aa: CASSPRWGEYNSPLHF; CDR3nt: TGTGCCAGCAGCCCTCGTTGGGGGGAGTATAATTCACCCCTCCACTTT
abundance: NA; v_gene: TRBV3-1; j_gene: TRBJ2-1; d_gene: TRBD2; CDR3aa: CASSQTTSAVGNEQFF; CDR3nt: TGTGCCAGCAGCCAAACAACTAGCGCGGTAGGCAATGAGCAGTTCTTC
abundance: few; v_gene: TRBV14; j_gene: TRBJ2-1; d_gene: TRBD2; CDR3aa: CASSQTTSGKNEQFF; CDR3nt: TGTGCCAGCAGCCAAACGACTAGCGGGAAAAATGAGCAGTTCTTC
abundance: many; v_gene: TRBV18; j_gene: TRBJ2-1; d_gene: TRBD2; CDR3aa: CASSPPGLAPFSNEQFF; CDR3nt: TGTGCCAGCTCACCCCCGGGACTAGCGCCCTTTAGCAATGAGCAGTTCTTC
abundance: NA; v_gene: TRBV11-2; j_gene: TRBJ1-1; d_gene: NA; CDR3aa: CASSFTGKYPAEAFF; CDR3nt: TGTGCCAGCAGCTTTACAGGAAAGTATCCCGCTGAAGCTTTCTTT
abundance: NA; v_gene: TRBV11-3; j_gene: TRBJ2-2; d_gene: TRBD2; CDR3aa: CASSSRLAGELFF; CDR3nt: TGTGCCAGCAGCTCCCGACTAGCGGGGGAGCTGTTTTTT
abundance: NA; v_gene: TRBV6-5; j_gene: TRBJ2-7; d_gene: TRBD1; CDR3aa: CDSSRDRSGEQYF; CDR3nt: TGTGACAGCAGCCGGGACAGGTCGGGCGAGCAGTACTTC
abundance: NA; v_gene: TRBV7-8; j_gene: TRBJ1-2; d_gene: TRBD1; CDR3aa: CASSFRGQGYVGYTF; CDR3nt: TGTGCCAGCAGCTTTCGGGGACAGGGGTACGTCGGCTACACCTTC
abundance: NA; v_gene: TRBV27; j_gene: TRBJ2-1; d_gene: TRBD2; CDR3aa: CASSFRTSGNNEQFF; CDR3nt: TGTGCCAGCAGTTTCAGGACTAGCGGAAACAATGAGCAGTTCTTC
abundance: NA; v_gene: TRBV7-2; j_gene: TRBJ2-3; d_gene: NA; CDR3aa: CASSLRASTDTQYF; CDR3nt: TGTGCCAGCAGCTTGAGGGCTAGCACAGATACGCAGTATTTT
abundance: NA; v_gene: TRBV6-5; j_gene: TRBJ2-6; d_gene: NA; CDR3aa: CASSPSPGAGANVLTF; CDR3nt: TGTGCCAGCAGCCCTAGTCCAGGGGCTGGGGCCAACGTCCTGACTTTC
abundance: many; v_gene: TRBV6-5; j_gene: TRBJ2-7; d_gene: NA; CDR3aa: CASRGESTPYEQYF; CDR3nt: TGTGCCAGCAGAGGCGAATCAACCCCCTACGAGCAGTACTTC
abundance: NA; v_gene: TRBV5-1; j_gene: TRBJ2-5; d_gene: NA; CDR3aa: CASSSGGLARETQYF; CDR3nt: TGCGCCAGCAGCTCGGGCGGGCTAGCCCGCGAGACCCAGTACTTC
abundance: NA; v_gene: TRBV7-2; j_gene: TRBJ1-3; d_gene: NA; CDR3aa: CASSRDGLSGNTIYF; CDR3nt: TGTGCCAGCAGCCGGGACGGCCTCTCTGGAAACACCATATATTTT